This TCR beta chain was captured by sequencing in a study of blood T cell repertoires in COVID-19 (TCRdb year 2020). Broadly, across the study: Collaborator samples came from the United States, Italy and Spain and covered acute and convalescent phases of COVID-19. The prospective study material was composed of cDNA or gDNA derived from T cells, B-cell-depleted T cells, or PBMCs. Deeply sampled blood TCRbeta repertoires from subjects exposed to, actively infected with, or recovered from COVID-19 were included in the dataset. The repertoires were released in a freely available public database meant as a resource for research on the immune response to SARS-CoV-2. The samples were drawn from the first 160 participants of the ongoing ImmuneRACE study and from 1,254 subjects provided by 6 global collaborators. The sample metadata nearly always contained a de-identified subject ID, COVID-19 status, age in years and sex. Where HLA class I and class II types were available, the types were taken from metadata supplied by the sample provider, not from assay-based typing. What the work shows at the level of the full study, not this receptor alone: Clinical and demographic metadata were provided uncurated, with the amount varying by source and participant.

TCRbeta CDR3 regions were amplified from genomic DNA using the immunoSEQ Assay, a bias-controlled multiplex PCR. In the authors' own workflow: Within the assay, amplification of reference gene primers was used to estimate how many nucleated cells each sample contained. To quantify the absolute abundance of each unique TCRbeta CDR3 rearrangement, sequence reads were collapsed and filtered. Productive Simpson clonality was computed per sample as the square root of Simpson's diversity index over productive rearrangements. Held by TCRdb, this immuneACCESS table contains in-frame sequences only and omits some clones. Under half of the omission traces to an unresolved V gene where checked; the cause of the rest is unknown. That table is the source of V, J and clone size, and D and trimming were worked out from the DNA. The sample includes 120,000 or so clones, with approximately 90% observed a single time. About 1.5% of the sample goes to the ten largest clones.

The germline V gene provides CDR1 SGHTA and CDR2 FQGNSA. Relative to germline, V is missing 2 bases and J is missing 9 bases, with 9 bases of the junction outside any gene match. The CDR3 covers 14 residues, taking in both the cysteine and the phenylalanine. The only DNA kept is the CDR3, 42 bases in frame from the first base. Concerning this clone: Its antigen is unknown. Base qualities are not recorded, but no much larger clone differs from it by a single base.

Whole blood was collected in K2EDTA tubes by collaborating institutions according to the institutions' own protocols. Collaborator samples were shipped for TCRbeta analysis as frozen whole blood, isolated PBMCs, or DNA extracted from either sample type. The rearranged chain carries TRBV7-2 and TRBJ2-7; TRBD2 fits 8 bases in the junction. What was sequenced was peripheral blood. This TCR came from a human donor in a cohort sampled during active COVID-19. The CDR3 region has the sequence CASSLKAGGAGQYF. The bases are TGTGCCAGCAGCTTAAAGGCGGGGGGAGCGGGGCAGTACTTC.